This TCR beta chain was identified in a study of CD8+CD57+ T cells in acquired aplastic anemia. This clonotype was picked up many times. The target antigen is unknown. Both TCR beta VDJ combination and CDR3 sequence profiling were carried out. Genomic DNA was the template for this profiling. MiXCR, run by TCRdb on the reads, gives a single entry per CDR3 protein. The repertoire includes some 180,000 distinct CDR3 sequences, 40% to 50% of them detected once, and around 2.7% sits in the top ten. The CDR3 is 11 amino acids. The V end was cut by 6 bases, the J end by 2 bases, with 4 bases between. The study, taken as a whole, reports: Patients and controls shared 25 to 30 CD8+ CDR3 sequences, which appeared highly expressed in patients and within their immunodominant clones.

The origin of this receptor is a human donor in good health. The V gene is TRBV12-3 or TRBV12-4, the J gene TRBJ1-1; D uncertain. Sequenced material: sorted CD4+, CD8+, or CD8+CD57+ T cells (not recorded which) from PBMCs. The CDR3 DNA reads as TGTGCCAGCAGCGACAACACTGAAGCTTTCTTT. Translated: CASSDNTEAFF.